This entry lists 19 T cell receptor beta chains sequenced from one sample in a study of response to subunit inactivated influenza vaccine. TCRdb re-called the RT-PCR reads with MiXCR, one entry per CDR3 protein. The sample holds more than 250,000 distinct CDR3 sequences, just over 20% seen once. Sample: PBMCs from blood, taken around 22 months after vaccination. The source of these receptors is a man aged 45-69 years who received an inactivated influenza vaccine.

This clonotype came up a few times. The rearrangement joins TRBV5-1 to TRBJ1-2; D possibly corresponds to TRBD1 (6 bases). V was pared by 1 base and J by 3 bases, with 10 bases between. Per the germline V gene, CDR1 is SGHRS and CDR2 is YFSETQ. This CDR3 contains 14 residues. In nucleotides, the CDR3 is TGCGCCAGCAGCTTGACGACAGGCGACTATGGCTACACCTTC. It encodes CASSLTTGDYGYTF.

This chain links TRBV29-1 with TRBJ2-7, with 7 bases identical to TRBD2. The CDR3 is made up of 11 amino acids. Germline V lookup: CDR1 SQVTM, CDR2 ANQGSEA. With 7 bases clipped from V and 7 bases from J, the junction kept 7 bases outside the gene matches. The CDR3 loop reads CSAGGEREQYF. The CDR3 DNA reads TGCAGCGCTGGGGGGGAGCGGGAGCAGTACTTC.

This clonotype appeared a few times. The V gene is TRBV29-1, the J gene TRBJ2-3; 8 nucleotides agree with TRBD2. The CDR3 runs to 15 residues. Per the germline V gene, CDR1 is SQVTM and CDR2 is ANQGSEA. V was clipped by 4 bases and J by 0 bases; unmatched bases: 6. The CDR3 region has the DNA TGCAGCGTTGTCGATCCGGGAGGGAGCACAGATACGCAGTATTTT. Translating gives CSVVDPGGSTDTQYF.

This clonotype was counted a few times. Mismatch with germline at one junction end may stem from a read error. The chain recombines TRBV7-6 with TRBJ1-4, with D possibly matching TRBD1 (6 bases). Germline V gene lookup returns CDR1 SGHVS and CDR2 FNYEAQ. The CDR3 covers 15 residues. CDR3 loop: CASSIAPGHKEKLFF. In DNA, the CDR3 is TGTGCCAGCAGCATAGCCCCGGGACATAAGGAAAAACTGTTTTTT.

This clonotype has more than one count but fewer than ten. In DNA form, the CDR3 reads TGCGCCAGCAGACTCTTTACAGCTAGCGCCTACGAGCAGTACTTC. Protein product: CASRLFTASAYEQYF. This chain joins TRBV4-3 and TRBJ2-7; TRBD2 is a possible D gene (6 bases). The germline V and J ends were trimmed by 6 bases and 2 bases, with 17 bases remaining between them. Germline CDR1 reads LGHNA; CDR2 reads YSLEER. The CDR3 is made up of 15 amino acids.

The rearrangement uses TRBV6-1 and TRBJ2-5; 9 bases agree with TRBD1. The CDR3 totals 14 residues. Germline assignment: CDR1 MNHNS and CDR2 SASEGT. The junction had 8 bases not matched to a gene; V was cut back by 7 bases and J by 5 bases. Here the CDR3 reads CASNPGQGFETQYF. CDR3 nucleotide sequence: TGTGCCAGCAATCCGGGACAGGGTTTCGAGACCCAGTACTTC.

At least ten counts were recorded for this clonotype. The rearrangement uses TRBV19 and TRBJ1-5; possibly TRBD1 for D (6 bases). There are 14 residues in the CDR3. The germline V gene has CDR1 LNHDA and CDR2 SQIVND (reference sequence). V shed 7 bases and J shed 4 bases, with 14 bases lying between them. The CDR3 DNA follows: TGTGCCAGTAATACAGGGATGAGTAATCAGCCCCAGCATTTT. Translation: CASNTGMSNQPQHF. Full variable domain (remainder filled in from reference TRBV19 and TRBJ1-5): DGGITQSPKYLFRKEGQNVTLSCEQNLNHDAMYWYRQDPGQGLRLIYYSQIVNDFQKGDIAEGYSVSREKKESFPLTVTSAQKNPTAFYLCASNTGMSNQPQHFGDGTRLSIL.

The chain employs TRBV14 and TRBJ1-2; 9 bases line up with TRBD1. Trimming cost V 7 bases and J 6 bases; bases outside gene matches: 12. The CDR3 consists of 15 residues. The germline gives CDR1 SGHDN, CDR2 FVKESK. The chain's CDR3 is CASNTGGGPLDGYTF. CDR3 bases: TGTGCCAGCAATACAGGGGGCGGCCCACTCGATGGCTACACCTTC. Full variable domain (outside the CDR3, taken from reference TRBV14 and TRBJ1-2): EAGVTQFPSHSVIEKGQTVTLRCDPISGHDNLYWYRRVMGKEIKFLLHFVKESKQDESGMPNNRFLAERTGGTYSTLKVQPAELEDSGVYFCASNTGGGPLDGYTFGSGTRLTVV.

The chain links TRBV11-1 to TRBJ2-1; 8 nucleotides match TRBD1. Trimming removed 8 bases from V and 3 bases from J; junction bases left unmatched: 3. CDR1 is SGHAT and CDR2 is FQDESV in the germline V gene (reference sequence). CDR3 length: 13 residues. The CDR3 region is CASGTGFYNEQFF. In nucleotides, the CDR3 is TGTGCCAGCGGGACAGGTTTCTACAATGAGCAGTTCTTC.

V gene TRBV3-1 combines with J gene TRBJ1-6, with no clear D. Germline V lookup: CDR1 LGHDT, CDR2 YNNKEL (reference sequence). The CDR3 is 14 amino acids. With 4 bases removed from V and 3 bases from J, the gap between germline ends came to 7 bases. CDR3 nucleotide sequence: TGTGCCAGCAGCCGTGGGGACTATAATTCACCCCTCCACTTT. It codes for CASSRGDYNSPLHF.

The rearrangement uses TRBV6-2 or TRBV6-3 and TRBJ2-7, with D possibly being TRBD2 (6 bases). CDR3 length: 15 residues. V was shortened by 7 bases and J by 1 base, with 17 bases between the two germline ends. CDR1 MNHEY and CDR2 SVGEGT come from the germline V gene. The CDR3 here is CASTIFGGASYEQYF. DNA of the CDR3: TGTGCCAGCACCATTTTCGGGGGAGCTTCCTACGAGCAGTACTTC.

This clonotype was detected a few times. The rearrangement joins TRBV4-3 to TRBJ1-6, with 7 nucleotides matching TRBD1. CDR3 length equals 16 residues. V lost 0 bases, J lost 8 bases, and 7 bases stayed unmatched. CDR1 LGHNA and CDR2 YSLEER come from the germline V gene. The CDR3 sequence: CASSQDEGQAHSPLHF. CDR3 bases: TGCGCCAGCAGCCAAGATGAAGGACAGGCTCATTCACCCCTCCACTTT.

The sample holds a few counts of this clonotype. This CDR3 is CASSLVVRQGEMNTEAFF. The CDR3 bases are TGTGCCAGCAGCTTAGTCGTAAGACAGGGAGAAATGAACACTGAAGCTTTCTTT. V usage is TRBV7-8 and J usage is TRBJ1-1; 7 nucleotides match TRBD1. Germline loops: CDR1 SGHVS, CDR2 FQNEAQ. Losses at the gene ends were 1 base for V and 0 bases for J; bases not matched to a gene: 11. This CDR3 is 18 amino acids long.

This chain connects TRBV18 to TRBJ1-3; D remains unclear. Trimming removed 3 bases at V and 4 bases at J, with 10 bases between. CDR1 is KGHSH and CDR2 is LQKENI in the germline V gene. This CDR3 has 14 residues. The CDR3 here is CASSPKAAGNTIYF. CDR3 bases: TGTGCCAGCTCACCGAAGGCGGCAGGAAACACCATATATTTT.

CDR3 bases: TGTGCCAGCAGCGTAGCTCGGACGACTAGCGGAAACTACAATGAGCAGTTCTTC. This gives the protein CASSVARTTSGNYNEQFF. The chain uses TRBV9 and TRBJ2-1; 9 bases agree with TRBD2. The germline gives CDR1 SGDLS, CDR2 YYNGEE. The CDR3 spans 18 residues. V shed 0 bases and J 3 bases; nucleotides not matched to a gene: 10.

This clonotype was recorded a few times. This chain connects TRBV7-9 to TRBJ2-4, with 7 bases lining up with TRBD1. The germline CDR1 and CDR2 sequences are SEHNR and FQNEAQ (reference sequence). The ends lost 6 bases at V and 13 bases at J; junction bases unmatched: 6. The CDR3 spans 11 residues. The CDR3 spells CASSMGQKQYF. CDR3 sequence (DNA): TGTGCCAGCAGTATGGGACAGAAGCAGTACTTC.

This clonotype was observed a few times. The gene calls are TRBV4-2 and TRBJ1-5, with D uncertain. The CDR3 length is 13 residues. In germline, CDR1 is LGHNA, CDR2 YNFKEQ. Trimming took 0 bases from V and 6 from J, leaving 6 bases between them. Written as DNA, the CDR3 is TGTGCCAGCAGCCAAGATCCACGTCAGCCCCAGCATTTT. Translation: CASSQDPRQPQHF.

This chain links TRBV28 with TRBJ2-7; weak D call: TRBD1 (6 bases). Germline CDR1 MDHEN, CDR2 SYDVKM. Trimming shortened V by 6 bases and J by 3 bases, and 12 bases separated the two germline ends. This CDR3 is 13 amino acids long. The CDR3 nucleotides are TGTGCCAGCAGCTACAGACAGGACTACGAGCAGTACTTC. Translated: CASSYRQDYEQYF. The full variable domain, with the rest looked up from reference TRBV28 and TRBJ2-7, is DVKVTQSSRYLVKRTGEKVFLECVQDMDHENMFWYRQDPGLGLRLIYFSYDVKMKEKGDIPEGYSVSREKKERFSLILESASTNQTSMYLCASSYRQDYEQYFGPGTRLTVT.

The chain joins TRBV20-1 to TRBJ2-1; D may correspond to TRBD1 or TRBD2 (6 bases each). V shed 1 base and J shed 7 bases, with 14 bases lying between them. The CDR3 spans 14 residues. The germline V gene encodes CDR1 DFQATT and CDR2 SNEGSKA (reference sequence). CDR3 residues: CSARVGGGWNEQFF. DNA of the CDR3: TGCAGTGCTAGAGTAGGGGGAGGTTGGAATGAGCAGTTCTTC.